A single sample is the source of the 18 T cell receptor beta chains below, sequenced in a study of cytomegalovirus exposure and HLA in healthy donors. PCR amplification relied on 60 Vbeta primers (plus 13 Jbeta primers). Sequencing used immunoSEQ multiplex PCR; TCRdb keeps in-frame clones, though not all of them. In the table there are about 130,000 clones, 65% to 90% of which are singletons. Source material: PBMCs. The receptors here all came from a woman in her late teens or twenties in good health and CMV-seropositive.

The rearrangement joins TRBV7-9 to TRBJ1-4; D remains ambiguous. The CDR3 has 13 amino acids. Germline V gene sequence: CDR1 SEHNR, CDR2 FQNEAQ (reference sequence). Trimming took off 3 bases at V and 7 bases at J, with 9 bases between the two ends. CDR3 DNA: TGTGCCAGCAGCTTGCCACTAGGTGAAAAACTGTTTTTT. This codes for CASSLPLGEKLFF.

CDR3 residues: CASSSSGGGNTQYF. The DNA for the CDR3 is TGTGCCAGCAGCTCTAGCGGGGGGGGAAATACGCAGTATTTT. The chain carries TRBV5-5 and TRBJ2-3, with 12 bases aligning to TRBD2. With 3 bases clipped from V and 7 bases from J, the junction kept 3 bases outside the gene matches. CDR1 and CDR2 (germline): SGHKS, YYEKEE (reference sequence). This CDR3 has 14 amino acids.

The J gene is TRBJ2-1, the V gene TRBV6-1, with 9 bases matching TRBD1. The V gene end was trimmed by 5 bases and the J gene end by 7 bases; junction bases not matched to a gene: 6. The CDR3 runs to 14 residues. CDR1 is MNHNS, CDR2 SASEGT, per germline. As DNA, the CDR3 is TGTGCCAGCAGTCCGGGACAGGGAAGGAATGAGCAGTTCTTC. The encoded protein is CASSPGQGRNEQFF.

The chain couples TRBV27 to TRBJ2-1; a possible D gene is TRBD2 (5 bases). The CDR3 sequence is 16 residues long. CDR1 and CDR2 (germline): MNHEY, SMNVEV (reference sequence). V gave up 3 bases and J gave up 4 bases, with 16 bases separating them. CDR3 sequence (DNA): TGTGCCAGCAGTTTGTCCCTTTGGGCGGGTTACAATGAGCAGTTCTTC. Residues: CASSLSLWAGYNEQFF.

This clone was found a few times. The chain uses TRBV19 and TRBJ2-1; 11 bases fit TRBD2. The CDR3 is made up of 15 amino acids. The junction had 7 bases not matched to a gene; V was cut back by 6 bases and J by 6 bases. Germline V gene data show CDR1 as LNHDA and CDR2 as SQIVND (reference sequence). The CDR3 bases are TGTGCCAGTAGGTCGCATAGCGGGGGGGCCAATGAGCAGTTCTTC. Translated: CASRSHSGGANEQFF.

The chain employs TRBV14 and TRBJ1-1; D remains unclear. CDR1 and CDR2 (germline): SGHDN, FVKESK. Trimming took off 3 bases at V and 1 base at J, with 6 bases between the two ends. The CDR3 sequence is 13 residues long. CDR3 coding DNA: TGTGCCAGCAGCCACCCGGGGAACACTGAAGCTTTCTTT. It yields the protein CASSHPGNTEAFF.

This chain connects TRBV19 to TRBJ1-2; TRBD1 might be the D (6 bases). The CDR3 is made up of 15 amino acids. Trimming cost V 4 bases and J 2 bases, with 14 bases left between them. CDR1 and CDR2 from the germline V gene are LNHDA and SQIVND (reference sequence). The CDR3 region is CASSNHREDNYGYTF. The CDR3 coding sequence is TGTGCCAGTAGTAACCACAGGGAAGACAACTATGGCTACACCTTC.

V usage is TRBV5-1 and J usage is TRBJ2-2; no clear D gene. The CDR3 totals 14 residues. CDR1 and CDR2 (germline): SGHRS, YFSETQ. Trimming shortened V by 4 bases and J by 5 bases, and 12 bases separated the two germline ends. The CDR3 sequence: CASSRSTITGELFF. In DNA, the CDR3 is TGCGCCAGCAGCAGGAGCACTATAACCGGGGAGCTGTTTTTT.

The CDR3 nucleotides read TGTGCCAGCAGCCAAGGTCCCGACGAGCAGTACTTC. Its translation: CASSQGPDEQYF. The J gene is TRBJ2-7, the V gene TRBV4-2; the D is unclear. The CDR3 has 12 amino acids. The germline V and J ends were trimmed by 1 base and 5 bases, with 6 bases remaining between them. Germline CDR1 reads LGHNA; CDR2 reads YNFKEQ.

CDR3 loop: CASSPGRNRENYGYTF. The CDR3 DNA reads TGTGCCAGCAGCCCGGGTCGGAACAGGGAAAACTATGGCTACACCTTC. This chain uses TRBV5-4 with TRBJ1-2; tentatively, D is TRBD1 (6 bases). V lost 4 bases, J lost 2 bases, and 18 bases lay in between. The germline gives CDR1 SGHNT, CDR2 YYREEE (reference sequence). The CDR3 sequence is 16 residues long.

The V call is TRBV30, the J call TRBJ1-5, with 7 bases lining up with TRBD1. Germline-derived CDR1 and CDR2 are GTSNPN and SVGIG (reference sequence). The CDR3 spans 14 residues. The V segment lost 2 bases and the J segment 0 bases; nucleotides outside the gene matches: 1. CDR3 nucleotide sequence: TGTGCCTGGAGTCACAGGGGTAGCAATCAGCCCCAGCATTTT. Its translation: CAWSHRGSNQPQHF.

CDR3 DNA sequence: TGTGCCAGTAGTCTGTTAGCGGGGGGTTCCTACGAGCAGTACTTC. Translated, it gives CASSLLAGGSYEQYF. V usage is TRBV19 and J usage is TRBJ2-7, with 10 bases fitting TRBD2. The CDR3 has 15 residues. The germline V gene has CDR1 LNHDA and CDR2 SQIVND (reference sequence). V shed 5 bases, J shed 1 base, and the junction held 5 bases outside the gene matches.

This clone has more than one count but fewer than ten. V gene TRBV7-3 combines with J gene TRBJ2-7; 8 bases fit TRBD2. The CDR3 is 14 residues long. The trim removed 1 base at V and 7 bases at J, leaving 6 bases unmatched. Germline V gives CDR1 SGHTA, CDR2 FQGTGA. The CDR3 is CASSLNPPGGEQYF. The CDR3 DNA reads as TGTGCCAGCAGCTTAAATCCTCCGGGAGGGGAGCAGTACTTC.

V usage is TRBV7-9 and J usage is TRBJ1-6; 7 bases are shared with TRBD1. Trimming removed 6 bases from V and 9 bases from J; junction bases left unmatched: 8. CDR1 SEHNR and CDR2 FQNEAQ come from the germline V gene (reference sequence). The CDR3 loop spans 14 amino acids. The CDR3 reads CASRSTGPGSPLHF. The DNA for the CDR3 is TGTGCCAGCAGATCGACAGGGCCGGGTTCACCCCTCCACTTT.

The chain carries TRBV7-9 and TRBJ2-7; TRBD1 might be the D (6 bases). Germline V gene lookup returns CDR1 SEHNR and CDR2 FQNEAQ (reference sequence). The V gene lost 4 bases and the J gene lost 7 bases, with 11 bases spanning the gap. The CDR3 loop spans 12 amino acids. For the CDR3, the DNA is TGTGCCAGCAGCTCACAGGGTTGGGAGCAGTACTTC. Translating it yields CASSSQGWEQYF.

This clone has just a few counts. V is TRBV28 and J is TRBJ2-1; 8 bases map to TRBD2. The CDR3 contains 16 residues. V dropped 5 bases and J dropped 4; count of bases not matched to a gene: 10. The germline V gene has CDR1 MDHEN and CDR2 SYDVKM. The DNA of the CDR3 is TGTGCCAGCAGTGGGCGATTAGCGGGACCGTACAATGAGCAGTTCTTC. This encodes CASSGRLAGPYNEQFF. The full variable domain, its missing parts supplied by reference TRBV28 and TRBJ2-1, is DVKVTQSSRYLVKRTGEKVFLECVQDMDHENMFWYRQDPGLGLRLIYFSYDVKMKEKGDIPEGYSVSREKKERFSLILESASTNQTSMYLCASSGRLAGPYNEQFFGPGTRLTVL.

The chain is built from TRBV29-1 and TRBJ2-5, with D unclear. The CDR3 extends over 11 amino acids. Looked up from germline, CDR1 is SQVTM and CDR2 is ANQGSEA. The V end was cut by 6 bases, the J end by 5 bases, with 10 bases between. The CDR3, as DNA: TGCAGCGTCACCTCCGGGGAGACCCAGTACTTC. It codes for CSVTSGETQYF.

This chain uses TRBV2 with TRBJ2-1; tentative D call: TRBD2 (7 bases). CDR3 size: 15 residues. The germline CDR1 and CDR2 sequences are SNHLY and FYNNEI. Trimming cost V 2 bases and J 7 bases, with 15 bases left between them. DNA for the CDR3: TGTGCCAGCAGTGAAAGGGGGGGACTCTGGAATGAGCAGTTCTTC. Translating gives CASSERGGLWNEQFF.